Included here is one T cell receptor beta chain sequence, with context. Source study methods: Amplification with reference gene primers provided the estimates of nucleated cell counts. Profiling relied on immunoSEQ multiplex PCR, and the TCRdb table lists in-frame clones only, not all of them. V and J calls and clone size are those listed in that table; D and trimming were worked out from the DNA. Of about 270,000 clones listed, 75% to 95% were seen once; the top ten hold just over 2.5%. Seattle's enrolled individuals joined amid active infection and were then monitored longitudinally. This record belongs to a study of blood T cell repertoires in COVID-19. As for the study in general: Whether acute or convalescent, the COVID-19 samples came from the United States, Italy and Spain. T cells, B-cell-depleted T cells, or PBMCs supplied cDNA or gDNA.

This CDR3 spans 16 amino acids. Trimming took 1 base from V and 0 from J, leaving 9 bases between them. Germline V lookup: CDR1 LGHDT, CDR2 YNNKEL (reference sequence). The genes are TRBV3-1 (or the pseudogene TRBV3-2) and TRBJ1-4; D is unresolved. Sequenced input: peripheral blood. The TCR originated in a person aged 18 to 30 with COVID-19, enrolled during active disease. CDR3 protein: CASSQGPAATNEKLFF. In DNA form, the CDR3 reads TGTGCCAGCAGCCAAGGTCCTGCAGCAACTAATGAAAAACTGTTTTTT.